This TCR beta chain was retrieved from a study of post-analysis software for immune sequencing data. Looking at the study overall: Relapsing-remitting, secondary progressive and progressive-relapsing multiple sclerosis were all included among the disease courses.

Libraries were made from TCR beta cDNA, and they carried unique molecular identifiers. One entry per CDR3 protein results from TCRdb running MiXCR on the PCR reads. The top ten clones hold under 6% of a sample with 740,000 or so distinct CDR3 sequences, about 57% of them seen once. Study-level results: Samples sharing a preparation batch grouped tightly together when assessed by F measure. The five TRBV segments detected at higher frequency in patients than in controls included TRBV5-6, TRBV5-1 and TRBV20-1. Compared with controls, patients showed significantly lower normalized Chao1 diversity.

Per germline, CDR1 SGHTA and CDR2 FQGNSA. Unmatched junction bases numbered 4, after V lost 1 base and J lost 3 bases. This CDR3 has 15 amino acids. On this clonotype: Its specificity is unknown. Because the CDR3 is missing its conserved closing phenylalanine or tryptophan, this is likely a read error.

The chain uses TRBV7-2 and TRBJ2-3; 7 nucleotides match TRBD2. This TCR was sampled from a girl between 5 and 17 years old with multiple sclerosis. The sample was blood. CDR3 residues: CASSLDGTTTDTQYL. The DNA for the CDR3 is TGTGCCAGCAGCTTAGATGGGACTACTACAGATACGCAGTATCTT.